A single TCR beta chain is shown here with its context. Its antigen is unknown. Per-nucleotide qualities are absent, and no much larger clonotype sits a single base away. This sample is part of a study (TCRdb year 2016). V is pruned by 0 bases and J by 3 bases, leaving 11 bases of the junction without a gene match. From the cysteine through the phenylalanine, the CDR3 covers 18 amino acids. The sequence is cut down to CDR3 DNA, 54 bases in frame from base 1. CDR1 and CDR2 were assigned from the germline V gene as LGHNA and YNFKEQ. Libraries came from RT-PCR. Sequencing instrument: Illumina MiSeq. TCRdb handled the public reads itself, with Q25 trimming in fastp and clone calling in MiXCR, and kept productive beta chains. When rows share a CDR3 protein, they turn into one entry using the most common DNA and genes. The sample table contains about 680,000 distinct CDR3 sequences; only one count was recorded for over 12% of them. The ten largest make up 3.6% of the sample.

This receptor chain uses TRBV4-2 and TRBJ2-3; a stretch of 8 junction bases matches TRBD1. This sequence originates from a female donor in good health, serving as a healthy control. Specimen: memory CD4+ T cells from blood. At the DNA level, the sequence is TGTGCCAGCAGCCAAGAACTTGCAGGGGGCGGGCTAACAGATACGCAGTATTTT. Translated, this is CASSQELAGGGLTDTQYF.